This TCR beta chain is drawn from a study of T cells in localized non-small cell lung cancer. Study-wide points: In adjacent lung, a median about 54 of the top 100 tumor clones were found.

Trimming at V came to 3 bases and at J to 3 bases, leaving 6 bases not matched to a gene. This CDR3 comprises 16 residues. Germline V lookup: CDR1 KGHSH, CDR2 LQKENI. This clone appeared a single time. The antigen remains undetermined. TCRdb keeps only in-frame clones here, not all; method: immunoSEQ multiplex PCR. The top ten clones hold 30% of a sample with roughly 16,000 clones, roughly 87% of them seen once. This chain uses TRBV18 with TRBJ2-2, with 8 positions matching TRBD2. This sequence was found in an older male donor with stage I lung adenocarcinoma. The starting material was peripheral blood, obtained before any cancer treatment. This chain's CDR3 is CASSPSGGSYTGELFF. The CDR3 region has the DNA TGTGCCAGCTCACCTTCGGGAGGGTCGTACACCGGGGAGCTGTTTTTT.